The present T cell receptor (beta chain) was sequenced within a study of OX40 agonist ivuxolimab in advanced cancers. Libraries were prepared by immunoSEQ multiplex PCR; TCRdb keeps only in-frame clonotypes and omits some of them. Of tens of thousands of clones in the sample, roughly 90% were seen once. This clone has only one observation. The CDR3 extends over 17 amino acids. V gave up 4 bases and J gave up 6 bases; unmatched junction bases: 14. The germline V gene encodes CDR1 MGHRA and CDR2 YSYEKL. The sequence came from an adult with an advanced solid tumor such as melanoma, head and neck, liver or kidney cancer. Here the sequenced sample was CD4+ or CD8+ T cells sorted from blood, taken in a trial of the OX40 agonist ivuxolimab. The genes are TRBV4-1 and TRBJ2-1; 8 bases match TRBD2. The CDR3 loop reads CASSPDGGVPNGNEQFF. As DNA, the CDR3 is TGCGCCAGCAGCCCCGACGGGGGGGTTCCAAATGGCAATGAGCAGTTCTTC.